This T cell receptor beta chain was profiled in a study of T cell responses to AZD1222 COVID-19 vaccine. Study-wide findings and caveats: Repertoires were obtained solely post-peak T cell response.

This clone was counted once. Its target is unknown. The data were produced by immunoSEQ multiplex PCR, yet TCRdb's version contains in-frame clones alone and is incomplete. The table includes around 110,000 clones, 92% detected once. The source was peripheral blood, collected 28 days after the second AZD1222 dose. This TCR came from an adult who received the AZD1222 COVID-19 vaccine.

The CDR3 nucleotides read TGTGCCAGCCGCCTTGCCGGGACCCGTATTATACATGAGCAGTTCTTC. This encodes CASRLAGTRIIHEQFF. V is TRBV2 and J is TRBJ2-1; D possibly uses TRBD1 or TRBD2 (5 bases each). The length of the CDR3 is 16 residues. The germline CDR1 and CDR2 sequences are SNHLY and FYNNEI. V lost 8 bases to trimming and J lost 8 bases, with 25 bases between them.